This entry lists 10 T cell receptor beta chains sequenced from one sample in a study of T cell changes during pregnancy in multiple sclerosis. Assay used: immunoSEQ multiplex PCR; TCRdb lists only in-frame clones, some missing. The sample holds under 50,000 clones, 80% to 90% seen once. Specimen: CD4+ T cells from peripheral blood mononuclear cells, collected after pregnancy. All receptors derive from a female donor with multiple sclerosis, enrolled in a pregnancy study.

V and J are TRBV2 and TRBJ2-1; D is unclear. Deletions cut 7 bases from V and 12 bases from J, with 7 bases between. The CDR3 has 9 residues. CDR1 and CDR2 (germline): SNHLY, FYNNEI. The CDR3 is CASNLMQFF. CDR3 sequence (DNA): TGTGCCAGCAACCTAATGCAGTTCTTC.

The chain uses TRBV7-9 and TRBJ1-5; 8 nucleotides agree with TRBD1. Trimming took 4 bases from V and 1 from J; bases not matched to a gene: 6. The germline gives CDR1 SEHNR, CDR2 FQNEAQ (reference sequence). This CDR3 region has 16 residues. In DNA form, the CDR3 reads TGTGCCAGCAGCTGGCACAGGGGGTCGAGCAATCAGCCCCAGCATTTT. Translated, it gives CASSWHRGSSNQPQHF.

The chain carries TRBV19 and TRBJ1-5, with 9 nucleotides matching TRBD1. Germline V gene sequence: CDR1 LNHDA, CDR2 SQIVND (reference sequence). Trimming took 7 bases from V and 5 from J; bases not matched to a gene: 6. This CDR3 is 14 amino acids long. As DNA, the CDR3 is TGTGCCAGTAACCCGGGACAGGGACATCAGCCCCAGCATTTT. It translates to CASNPGQGHQPQHF.

This clone has only a few counts. The chain is built from TRBV7-9 and TRBJ2-4; D gene uncertain. This CDR3 has 12 amino acids. From germline, CDR1 is SEHNR and CDR2 FQNEAQ (reference sequence). Trimming left V 1 base short and J 13 bases short, with 11 bases between. CDR3 region: CASSLDSQSQYF. CDR3 bases: TGTGCCAGCAGCTTAGACTCACAGTCGCAGTACTTC.

CDR3 protein: CASSLVAQETQYF. The DNA for the CDR3 is TGTGCCAGCAGCTTGGTGGCACAAGAGACCCAGTACTTC. V and J are TRBV11-3 and TRBJ2-5, with unresolved D. This CDR3 region has 13 residues. V was clipped by 3 bases and J by 2 bases, with 7 bases between them. Germline V CDR1 and CDR2: SGHNT, YENEEA.

J is TRBJ2-5 and V is TRBV28, with a weak D call TRBD1 (6 bases). Germline CDR1 reads MDHEN; CDR2 reads SYDVKM. The CDR3 has 14 residues. V lost 3 bases, J lost 0 bases, and 8 bases lay in between. CDR3 protein: CASSLDSNQETQYF. As DNA, the CDR3 is TGTGCCAGCAGTTTGGACAGTAACCAAGAGACCCAGTACTTC. Drawing the rest from reference TRBV28 and TRBJ2-5, the complete variable domain is DVKVTQSSRYLVKRTGEKVFLECVQDMDHENMFWYRQDPGLGLRLIYFSYDVKMKEKGDIPEGYSVSREKKERFSLILESASTNQTSMYLCASSLDSNQETQYFGPGTRLLVL.

The CDR3 spells CASTGAGATNEQYF. DNA for the CDR3: TGTGCCAGCACGGGCGCGGGAGCTACCAACGAGCAGTACTTC. The rearrangement links TRBV6-6 to TRBJ2-7; TRBD2 matches at 7 bases. CDR1 and CDR2 from the germline V gene are MNHNY and SVGAGI (reference sequence). The CDR3 spans 14 residues. V lost 7 bases to trimming and J lost 5 bases; unmatched junction nucleotides: 11.

The chain combines TRBV14 with TRBJ1-4; TRBD1 is a possible D gene (6 bases). Deletions cut 4 bases from V and 8 bases from J, with 17 bases between. This CDR3 is 15 amino acids long. The V gene's germline CDR1 is SGHDN and CDR2 FVKESK. CDR3 in DNA: TGTGCCAGCAGCCCCCCTACAGGGCGTGGGGAAAAACTGTTTTTT. This sequence encodes CASSPPTGRGEKLFF.

The chain carries TRBV4-1 and TRBJ1-3, with TRBD1 matching 8 bases. V gave up 0 bases and J gave up 3 bases; unmatched junction bases: 4. The CDR3 runs 16 residues. Germline values: CDR1 MGHRA, CDR2 YSYEKL. The CDR3 coding sequence is TGCGCCAGCAGCCAAGAGGGACAGGTTTTTGGAAACACCATATATTTT. It translates to CASSQEGQVFGNTIYF.

J is TRBJ2-3 and V is TRBV19, with 10 bases fitting TRBD1. This CDR3 region has 16 residues. The ends lost 5 bases at V and 4 bases at J; junction bases unmatched: 9. Per the germline V gene, CDR1 is LNHDA and CDR2 is SQIVND (reference sequence). DNA of the CDR3: TGTGCCAGTAGTCCCACTACCGGGACAGGGGCAGATACGCAGTATTTT. Protein product: CASSPTTGTGADTQYF.